This T cell receptor (beta chain) was sequenced for a study of T cells in Graves' hyperthyroidism and ophthalmopathy. This clonotype has ten or more counts. Amplified TCR beta CDR3 regions came from RNA transcripts. TCR CDR3 regions were first amplified by RT-PCR with HTBI primers. MiXCR, run by TCRdb on the multiplex PCR reads, gives a single entry per CDR3 protein. The sample contains roughly 600,000 distinct CDR3 sequences, approximately 15% of which appear only once. Germline loops: CDR1 MNHEY, CDR2 SVGEGT. Trimming removed 2 bases from V and 1 base from J, with 12 bases in between. This CDR3 comprises 16 residues.

What was sequenced was blood. This chain connects TRBV6-2 or TRBV6-3 to TRBJ2-1; a possible D gene is TRBD2 (6 bases). This clonotype originated in a woman in her fifties or sixties with Graves' ophthalmopathy. The CDR3 reads CASSYKAGWSYNEQFF. For the CDR3, the DNA is TGTGCCAGCAGTTACAAGGCGGGATGGTCCTACAATGAGCAGTTCTTC.